The source of this T cell receptor (beta chain) is a study of blood T cell repertoires in COVID-19. The overall study: The analysed material was cDNA or gDNA that came from T cells, B-cell-depleted T cells, or PBMCs.

Using immunoSEQ multiplex PCR, the repertoire was profiled, and TCRdb retains in-frame clones only, with some absent. The sample includes about 42,000 clones, around 77% of them seen just once. The V gene's germline CDR1 is GTSNPN and CDR2 SVGIG (reference sequence). The length of the CDR3 is 14 residues. The J segment lost 10 bases and the V segment lost 8 bases, leaving 19 bases of the junction unmatched. The sequence derives from a woman aged 80 or older with acute or convalescent COVID-19. Sequencing used peripheral blood. The gene calls are TRBV30 and TRBJ1-2; 7 positions agree with TRBD1. The CDR3 region is CATTPPGTVPAYTF. As DNA, the CDR3 is TGTGCCACTACCCCCCCCGGGACAGTGCCCGCCTACACCTTC.